A single sample gave rise to the 30 T cell receptor beta chains below, sequenced in a study of tumor and adjacent non-tumor tissue in lung cancer. TCRbeta libraries were built with three rounds of nested PCR, modified from ARM-PCR. TCRdb used MiXCR to reprocess the multiplex PCR reads, holding one entry per CDR3 protein. The sample lists roughly 82,000 distinct CDR3 sequences; around 82% were seen once. RNA was extracted from bulk tissue without any cell sorting. More than 3 cm separated this lung sample from the edge of the tumor. The sequencing input was distant non-tumor lung tissue. These receptors were collected from a woman aged 50 to 60 with non-small cell lung cancer.

The rearrangement joins TRBV5-1 to TRBJ2-3; D unclear. The CDR3 is made up of 17 amino acids. CDR1 SGHRS and CDR2 YFSETQ come from the germline V gene. V gave up 2 bases and J gave up 1 base, with 17 bases separating them. The chain's CDR3 is CASSLALGGSGTDTQYF. In nucleotides, the CDR3 is TGCGCCAGCAGCTTAGCTCTGGGCGGAAGTGGCACAGATACGCAGTATTTT.

This clonotype was seen a handful of times. This may come from a read error, since a much larger clone is one base off. The rearrangement links TRBV5-4 to TRBJ2-1; perhaps TRBD2 as D (5 bases). Germline V CDR1 and CDR2: SGHNT, YYREEE (reference sequence). This CDR3 region has 14 residues. The V gene lost 6 bases and the J gene lost 5 bases, with 15 bases spanning the gap. The CDR3 DNA sequence: TGTGCCAGCACGAACCGAGGACTTAACAATGAGCAGTTCTTC. It codes for CASTNRGLNNEQFF.

Remarks on this clonotype: A read error may produce the germline difference seen at one junction end. The genes are TRBV5-1 and TRBJ2-5, with D tentatively TRBD1 or TRBD2 (5 bases each). Germline loops: CDR1 SGHRS, CDR2 YFSETQ. The CDR3 contains 16 residues. In DNA form, the CDR3 reads TGCGCCAGCAGCAATTTCGGGACGACGAAACAAGAGACCCAATACTTC. It is translated as CASSNFGTTKQETQYF.

For this clonotype: A junction boundary mismatches the germline segment, possibly from a read error. The genes are TRBV6-1 and TRBJ1-5; D is uncertain. This CDR3 has 14 amino acids. Germline-derived CDR1 and CDR2 are MNHNS and SASEGT. CDR3: CTSSELLSNQPQHF. The CDR3 nucleotides are TGTACCAGTAGTGAATTGCTAAGCAATCAGCCCCAGCATTTT.

V gene TRBV11-2 combines with J gene TRBJ2-7; D is perhaps TRBD2 (5 bases). Per the germline V gene, CDR1 is SGHAT and CDR2 is FQNNGV. The length of the CDR3 is 14 residues. Trimming stripped 3 bases from V and 3 bases from J, with 12 bases between. The CDR3 DNA is TGTGCCAGCAGCTTTGGGAGTGGGAGCTACGAGCAGTACTTC. Encoded protein: CASSFGSGSYEQYF.

As to this clonotype: A junction boundary mismatches the germline segment, possibly from a read error. This rearrangement joins TRBV11-2 to TRBJ2-3; no clear D. CDR1 is SGHAT, CDR2 FQNNGV, per germline. The CDR3 length is 16 residues. The chain's CDR3 is CASNLGVRVETDTQYF. Written as DNA, the CDR3 is TGTGCTAGCAACTTAGGTGTAAGGGTTGAGACTGATACGCAGTATTTT.

The V and J genes are TRBV5-5 and TRBJ2-7; the D gene is possibly TRBD1 (6 bases). CDR1 and CDR2 from the germline V gene are SGHKS and YYEKEE (reference sequence). The CDR3 has 17 residues. The V end lost 4 bases, the J end lost 4 bases, and 24 bases lay between the germline ends. CDR3 DNA sequence: TGTGCCAGCAGCCCAATGGAGGCCGGGACATCCGCATACGAGCAGTACTTC. This translates into CASSPMEAGTSAYEQYF.

Concerning this clonotype: The conserved phenylalanine or tryptophan normally closing the CDR3 is absent here, so this likely arose from a read error. V gene TRBV4-2 combines with J gene TRBJ2-3; D is perhaps TRBD1 or TRBD2 (5 bases each). This CDR3 has 16 residues. Germline assignment: CDR1 LGHNA and CDR2 YNFKEQ. V lost 7 bases and J lost 2, with 19 bases in between. The CDR3: CASNKGTGTTTDTQYL. As DNA, the CDR3 is TGTGCCAGCAACAAGGGGACCGGGACCACCACAGATACGCAGTATTTG.

This clonotype was detected many times. V is TRBV20-1 and J is TRBJ2-7, with D tentatively TRBD2 (5 bases). The V gene lost 0 bases and the J gene lost 2 bases, with 14 bases spanning the gap. CDR1 and CDR2 (germline): DFQATT, SNEGSKA (reference sequence). CDR3 length equals 15 residues. CDR3 DNA sequence: TGCAGTGCTAGAGATGTGAGGGTTGGAGCCTACGAGCAGTACTTC. The encoded protein is CSARDVRVGAYEQYF.

As to this clonotype: The junction departs from the called germline gene at one end, perhaps through a read error. The rearrangement uses TRBV12-3 or TRBV12-4 and TRBJ2-1; TRBD1 matches 8 bases. The CDR3 contains 14 residues. The CDR3 DNA reads as TGTGCCAGCAGTGGGACAGGCAAATCCAATGAGCAGCTCTTC. This translates into CASSGTGKSNEQLF.

Turning to this clonotype: Here the CDR3 omits its conserved ending phenylalanine or tryptophan, so a read error is the likely source. The gene calls are TRBV20-1 and TRBJ2-7; 10 bases line up with TRBD2. This CDR3 has 13 residues. Germline V gene sequence: CDR1 DFQATT, CDR2 SNEGSKA (reference sequence). The CDR3 loop reads CNASPSGSYEQYL. DNA of the CDR3: TGCAATGCTAGTCCTAGCGGGAGCTACGAGCAGTACCTC.

Of note for this clonotype: At one end, the junction sequence differs from germline, possibly due to a read error. The chain combines TRBV11-1 with TRBJ2-5, with TRBD1 matching 9 bases. This CDR3 region has 14 residues. CDR1 is SGHAT and CDR2 is FQDESV in the germline V gene (reference sequence). In nucleotides, the CDR3 is TGTGCCAGCAACCCGGGACAGGGCCTAGAGATCCAGTACTTC. Translated, it gives CASNPGQGLEIQYF.

This clonotype was detected many times. The chain employs TRBV20-1 and TRBJ1-1; no definite D call. V dropped 1 base and J dropped 1 base, with 7 bases sitting between them. The CDR3 has 13 residues. Germline V gene data show CDR1 as DFQATT and CDR2 as SNEGSKA (reference sequence). The CDR3 region has the DNA TGCAGTGCTAGAGGGACCGGGAACACTGAAGCTTTCTTT. Residues: CSARGTGNTEAFF.

This clonotype is medium-sized within its sample. CDR3 nucleotides: TGTGCCAGCAGTCCCCCGGGACTAGTGGGTGAGCAGTTCTTC. It yields the protein CASSPPGLVGEQFF. The chain has TRBV12-3 or TRBV12-4 and TRBJ2-1; TRBD2 matches 8 bases. V dropped 5 bases and J dropped 9; count of bases not matched to a gene: 9. The CDR3 contains 14 residues.

This clonotype has ten or more counts. The rearrangement joins TRBV24-1 to TRBJ1-5; D remains ambiguous. Trimming left V 1 base short and J 7 bases short, with 7 bases between. Germline V gives CDR1 KGHDR, CDR2 SFDVKD. The CDR3 has 13 amino acids. The CDR3 here is CATSDFAGQPQHF. In DNA, the CDR3 is TGTGCCACCAGTGATTTTGCCGGACAGCCCCAGCATTTT.

This chain uses TRBV5-1 with TRBJ2-1, with D maybe TRBD2 (6 bases). Germline values: CDR1 SGHRS, CDR2 YFSETQ. There are 16 residues in the CDR3. Trimming removed 0 bases from V and 1 base from J, with 11 bases in between. This chain's CDR3 is CASSLEGGRSYNEQFF. The CDR3 region has the DNA TGCGCCAGCAGCTTGGAGGGAGGAAGATCCTACAATGAGCAGTTCTTC.

For this clonotype: Here the CDR3 omits its conserved ending phenylalanine or tryptophan, so a read error is the likely source. V and J are TRBV7-9 and TRBJ1-6, with D uncertain. Germline CDR1 reads SEHNR; CDR2 reads FQNEAQ (reference sequence). This CDR3 region has 17 residues. In DNA, the CDR3 is TGTGCCAGCAGCGCTGGACCGTCCAGCTCCCATAATTCACCCCTCCACATT. Translating it yields CASSAGPSSSHNSPLHI.

This clonotype came up many times. This rearrangement joins TRBV20-1 to TRBJ2-1, with TRBD2 matching 12 bases. CDR3 length equals 16 residues. V was clipped by 3 bases and J by 5 bases; unmatched bases: 8. The germline V gene has CDR1 DFQATT and CDR2 SNEGSKA (reference sequence). This chain's CDR3 is CSASLGTSGWNNEQFF. Written as DNA, the CDR3 is TGCAGTGCTAGCCTAGGGACTAGCGGGTGGAACAATGAGCAGTTCTTC.

This clonotype came up a few times. The conserved closing phenylalanine or tryptophan is absent in this CDR3, likely reflecting a read error. The chain uses TRBV12-3 or TRBV12-4 and TRBJ2-2, with D tentatively TRBD1 (6 bases). This CDR3 has 16 residues. CDR3 region: CASRLGTRTNTGELFI. The DNA of the CDR3 is TGTGCCAGCAGATTAGGGACACGGACAAACACCGGGGAGCTGTTTATT.

Worth noting for this clonotype: An end of the junction does not agree with germline; a read error may underlie this. The chain combines TRBV4-2 with TRBJ1-6; the D is unclear. The CDR3 is 20 amino acids. The germline CDR1 and CDR2 sequences are LGHNA and YNFKEQ. Written as DNA, the CDR3 is TGTGCCAGCAGCCAATCTCGCCCCTGTTCCGACTCGTCCTGTAGTTCACCCCTCCAGTTT. Its protein product is CASSQSRPCSDSSCSSPLQF.

Concerning this clonotype: At one end, the junction sequence differs from germline, possibly due to a read error. This chain links TRBV7-9 with TRBJ2-1, with 7 bases that match TRBD2. The CDR3 extends over 15 amino acids. Germline V CDR1 and CDR2: SEHNR, FQNEAQ (reference sequence). Here the CDR3 DNA reads TGTGCCAGCAGCCCTACTAGCGTGAGGTACAGTGAGCAGTTCTTC. It specifies CASSPTSVRYSEQFF.

This clonotype was counted a few times. The chain joins TRBV5-1 to TRBJ1-2; weak D call: TRBD1 (5 bases). The length of the CDR3 is 13 residues. V dropped 10 bases and J dropped 6 bases, with 19 bases sitting between them. From germline, CDR1 is SGHRS and CDR2 YFSETQ. The CDR3 sequence: CACSVGGWDGYTF. CDR3 DNA sequence: TGCGCCTGTAGCGTTGGGGGTTGGGATGGCTACACCTTC.

This clonotype qualifies as large. This chain connects TRBV11-2 to TRBJ1-2, with TRBD1 matching 7 bases. Germline-derived CDR1 and CDR2 are SGHAT and FQNNGV. The CDR3 covers 13 residues. V lost 0 bases, J lost 6 bases, and 1 base stayed unmatched. CDR3 region: CASSLDRGDGYTF. DNA for the CDR3: TGTGCCAGCAGCTTAGACAGGGGGGATGGCTACACCTTC.

Note on this clonotype: This likely comes from a read error, as the CDR3 has no conserved phenylalanine or tryptophan at its end. This chain connects TRBV29-1 to TRBJ1-1; D might be TRBD1 (5 bases). In germline, CDR1 is SQVTM, CDR2 ANQGSEA. This CDR3 spans 10 amino acids. CDR3 loop: CRVGDTEAFI. CDR3 coding DNA: TGCAGAGTGGGGGACACTGAAGCTTTCATT.

This clonotype was observed many times. V gene TRBV20-1 combines with J gene TRBJ1-5; D is perhaps TRBD1 (5 bases). V dropped 0 bases and J dropped 1 base, with 19 bases sitting between them. The CDR3 length is 18 residues. Germline V CDR1 and CDR2: DFQATT, SNEGSKA (reference sequence). CDR3 protein: CSARDQGPFPLSNQPQHF. For the CDR3, the DNA is TGCAGTGCTAGAGATCAGGGACCATTCCCCTTGAGCAATCAGCCCCAGCATTTT.

Turning to this clonotype: The junction departs from the called germline gene at one end, perhaps through a read error. This sequence joins TRBV6-1 and TRBJ2-2; 7 nucleotides line up with TRBD2. CDR1 and CDR2 from the germline V gene are MNHNS and SASEGT. This CDR3 is 14 amino acids long. CDR3 sequence reads: CASKLAVNTGELFF. The CDR3 region has the DNA TGTGCGAGCAAGCTAGCGGTGAACACCGGGGAGCTGTTTTTT.

Details on this clonotype: The conserved phenylalanine or tryptophan is not found at the CDR3 terminus, so this likely reflects a read error. The chain combines TRBV11-1 with TRBJ2-1; tentative D call: TRBD2 (6 bases). CDR1 SGHAT and CDR2 FQDESV come from the germline V gene (reference sequence). V was clipped by 3 bases and J by 8 bases, with 17 bases between them. This CDR3 region has 15 residues. In nucleotides, the CDR3 is TGTGCCAGCAGCTTCGGTCTAGCGAGAGGGGATGAGCAGTTCATC. Translation gives CASSFGLARGDEQFI.

The chain has TRBV11-2 and TRBJ2-7; D remains ambiguous. This CDR3 is 12 amino acids long. CDR1 is SGHAT and CDR2 is FQNNGV in the germline V gene. The CDR3 DNA is TGTACCATCAGCTTAAGCAGTGGGGAGCAGTACTTC. Its protein product is CTISLSSGEQYF.

This clonotype was counted only a few times. A much larger clone lies a single base off, so this may be a read error. The chain joins TRBV5-1 to TRBJ1-3; D is unclear. Germline V gene lookup returns CDR1 SGHRS and CDR2 YFSETQ. CDR3 size: 15 residues. CDR3 amino acids: CTSSPLGGGGNTIYF. CDR3 in DNA: TGCACCAGCAGCCCGCTGGGAGGTGGTGGAAACACCATATATTTT.

With respect to this clonotype: An end of the junction does not agree with germline; a read error may underlie this. The rearrangement uses TRBV2 and TRBJ2-1, with a tentative D call TRBD2 (6 bases). The germline CDR1 and CDR2 sequences are SNHLY and FYNNEI. The CDR3 is 14 amino acids. The CDR3 region is CAGSETSIYNEQFF. In nucleotides, the CDR3 is TGTGCCGGCAGTGAGACTAGTATCTACAATGAGCAGTTCTTC.